Listed below are T cell receptor beta chains from one sample, sequenced in a study of cytomegalovirus exposure and HLA in healthy donors. Measured with immunoSEQ multiplex PCR; TCRdb has only the in-frame clones, and not every one. The data contain approximately 100,000 clones, under 80% of them singletons. Material: PBMCs. The receptors shown here come from a human donor in good health. Each CDR3 is given with its conserved first and last residue. D genes are given only for firm matches. Clone size appears in some rows only: once, few, many, or a class for an expanded clone.

TRBD1	-	TRBV7-8	TRBJ1-5	TGTGCCAGCAGCTTTCTCCGAAGCCGGGACAGGGGTAGGCGCAATCAGCCCCAGCATTTT	CASSFLRSRDRGRRNQPQHF
-	-	TRBV6-5	TRBJ2-7	TGTGCCAGCAGATCCGGGACCTACGAGCAGTACTTC	CASRSGTYEQYF
TRBD2	-	TRBV10-2	TRBJ2-5	TGCGCCAGCAGTGAGTCGCGTCTAGCGGGGGGGACCCAGTACTTC	CASSESRLAGGTQYF
TRBD1	-	TRBV15	TRBJ1-3	TGTGCCACCAGCAGAGAGAGGACAGGTGGTAACACCATATATTTT	CATSRERTGGNTIYF
-	-	TRBV21-1	TRBJ2-7	TGTGCCAGCAGCATTACCGGGACTAGCGCCTGCGAGCAGTACTTC	CASSITGTSACEQYF
TRBD2	-	TRBV9	TRBJ2-7	TGTGCCAGCAGCGCCCGGACTAGCTCCTACGAGCAGTACTTC	CASSARTSSYEQYF
TRBD1	-	TRBV6-5	TRBJ1-2	TGTGCCAGCAGGGGACAAGGGGGCGCTTATGGCTACACCTTC	CASRGQGGAYGYTF
-	-	TRBV27	TRBJ1-2	TGTGCCAGCAGTCCAGAGATGGCAAAGGGAGTGGAAGGCTACACCTTC	CASSPEMAKGVEGYTF
-	-	TRBV4-1	TRBJ2-3	TGCGCCAGCAGCCAAGCGGAGGCTAGCACAGATACGCAGTATTTT	CASSQAEASTDTQYF
-	-	TRBV6-1	TRBJ1-1	TGTGCCAGCAGCAGATTGAACACTGAAGCTTTCTTT	CASSRLNTEAFF
TRBD2	-	TRBV2	TRBJ2-7	TGTGCCAGCAGATCCGGGACTAGGTCGGGCGAGCAGTACTTC	CASRSGTRSGEQYF
TRBD1	-	TRBV7-2	TRBJ1-2	TGTGCCAGCAGCTTAATCGCAGGGGGGAACTATGGCTACACCTTC	CASSLIAGGNYGYTF
TRBD2	-	TRBV7-2	TRBJ2-7	TGTGCCAGCAGCCCGAACGCGGGAGAGCGGAGCTACGAGCAGTACTTC	CASSPNAGERSYEQYF
-	-	TRBV7-8	TRBJ1-6	TGTGCCAGCAGCTTAGGAGTCGGGGGATCTTTTTATTCACCCCTCCACTTT	CASSLGVGGSFYSPLHF
-	-	TRBV19	TRBJ1-1	TGTGCCAGTAGTATTGACTGGAACACTGAAGCTTTCTTT	CASSIDWNTEAFF
-	-	TRBV27	TRBJ2-1	TGTGCCAGCAGGTTCAGGGCCCACAATGAGCAGTTCTTC	CASRFRAHNEQFF
-	once	TRBV18	TRBJ1-4	TGTGCCAGCTCACCACTACCGGGTAATGAAAAACTGTTTTTT	CASSPLPGNEKLFF
TRBD1	few	TRBV25-1	TRBJ1-4	TGTGCCAGCGAGACAGGGTATGAAAAACTGTTTTTT	CASETGYEKLFF
-	-	TRBV5-4	TRBJ2-1	TGTGCCAGCAGCTTGGAGGCTAGCGCCAATGAGCAGTTCTTC	CASSLEASANEQFF
-	few	TRBV21-1	TRBJ1-3	TGTGCCAGCGGCAAGGACAGGGGGCAAGCTGGAAACACCATATATTTT	CASGKDRGQAGNTIYF
-	-	TRBV7-2	TRBJ2-2	TGTGCCAGCAGCACACATTCCGGGGAGCTGTTTTTT	CASSTHSGELFF
TRBD2	-	TRBV13	TRBJ2-1	TGTGCCAGCAGATGGCGGGGGCACTCAGGGACTAGCGGGGTTACCGATGAGCAGTTCTTC	CASRWRGHSGTSGVTDEQFF
-	many	TRBV10-3	TRBJ2-7	TGTGCCATCAGTGAGTCGCGACTAGTGACGGACGAGCAGTACTTC	CAISESRLVTDEQYF
-	few	TRBV12-5	TRBJ2-3	TGTGCTAGTGGTGGAACCGGGACTAGCACAGATACGCAGTATTTT	CASGGTGTSTDTQYF
TRBD1	-	TRBV5-1	TRBJ1-4	TGCGCCAGCAGCAGGGGACAGAGAACTAATGAAAAACTGTTTTTT	CASSRGQRTNEKLFF
-	-	TRBV5-1	TRBJ1-1	TGCGCCAGCAGCCCCGAAGCCCAGGTCAAGAACACTGAAGCTTTCTTT	CASSPEAQVKNTEAFF
TRBD1	-	TRBV6-1	TRBJ1-6	TGTGCCAGCAGTGAAGTCGGAGGGGGCGCAAGTTCACCCCTCCACTTT	CASSEVGGGASSPLHF
-	-	TRBV9	TRBJ1-5	TGTGCCAGCAGCGTAGACTGGAATCAGCCCCAGCATTTT	CASSVDWNQPQHF
-	-	TRBV4-2	TRBJ1-2	TGTGCCAGCAGCCAAGATGTGGGGGCCGCCTATGGCTACACCTTC	CASSQDVGAAYGYTF
-	-	TRBV9	TRBJ2-7	TGTGCCAGCAGCAGTAGCCGGTTGGCGTACGAGCAGTACTTC	CASSSSRLAYEQYF
-	few	TRBV18	TRBJ2-1	TGTGCCAGCTCACCTGTCGGGGGTGTAAATGAGCAGTTCTTC	CASSPVGGVNEQFF
TRBD2	few	TRBV5-1	TRBJ2-7	TGCGCCAGCAGCGCAGCGGGGGGGCCGTCCGAGCAGTACTTC	CASSAAGGPSEQYF
-	-	TRBV27	TRBJ1-2	TGTGCCAGCATCCCGGGGGGGGGCTATGGCTACACCTTC	CASIPGGGYGYTF
-	-	TRBV2	TRBJ1-2	TGTGCCAGCAGTGAAGAGGGCGGGCATGGCTACCCCTTC	CASSEEGGHGYPF
TRBD1	-	TRBV7-9	TRBJ1-2	TGTGCCAGCAGGGGACAGGGGACTAACTATGGCTACACCTTC	CASRGQGTNYGYTF
-	-	TRBV6-5	TRBJ2-2	TGTGCCAGCAGATTACCAGGGGATTACGGGGAGCTGTTTTTT	CASRLPGDYGELFF
-	-	TRBV7-2	TRBJ1-2	TGTGCCAGCAGCTTAAGCCAGGGACTCGGCTACACCTTC	CASSLSQGLGYTF
-	once	TRBV9	TRBJ1-5	TGTGCCAGCAGCGTAGCAGGGGCCAATCAGCCCCAGCATTTT	CASSVAGANQPQHF